A single sample gave rise to the 32 T cell receptor beta chains below, sequenced in a study of T cell responses to AZD1222 COVID-19 vaccine. The data were produced by immunoSEQ multiplex PCR, yet TCRdb's version contains in-frame clones alone and is incomplete. In the table there are 150,000 to 180,000 clones, approximately 87% of which are singletons. Sequenced material: peripheral blood, taken on day 0 of MenACWY control vaccination. The receptors were gathered from an adult in good health.

This chain uses TRBV6-6 with TRBJ2-7, with TRBD1 matching over 8 bases. Germline V CDR1 and CDR2: MNHNY, SVGAGI (reference sequence). The CDR3 has 14 residues. The ends lost 0 bases at V and 6 bases at J; junction bases unmatched: 4. The chain's CDR3 is CASSYSGTGREQYF. CDR3 DNA: TGTGCCAGCAGTTACTCCGGGACAGGCCGCGAGCAGTACTTC.

The rearrangement uses TRBV10-3 and TRBJ2-2; tentative D call: TRBD2 (5 bases). V shed 6 bases and J shed 11 bases, with 13 bases lying between them. The length of the CDR3 is 12 residues. Looked up from germline, CDR1 is ENHRY and CDR2 is SYGVKD. The CDR3 DNA reads as TGTGCCATCAGCCCCGAGGGTTCAGAGCTGTTTTTT. It encodes CAISPEGSELFF.

V gene TRBV9 combines with J gene TRBJ2-2; 8 bases map to TRBD2. CDR1 is SGDLS, CDR2 YYNGEE, per germline. The J segment lost 7 bases and the V segment lost 3 bases, leaving 14 bases of the junction unmatched. The CDR3 extends over 17 amino acids. CDR3 DNA: TGTGCCAGCAGCGCGGAGATAGGAGCGGGAGAAGTCGGGGAGCTGTTTTTT. This translates into CASSAEIGAGEVGELFF.

The rearrangement uses TRBV12-5 and TRBJ1-2; D ambiguous. The CDR3 runs 15 residues. Germline V gene lookup returns CDR1 LGHNT and CDR2 FRNRAP. The ends were cut back, 0 bases at V and 8 bases at J, with 16 bases in the middle. The CDR3 loop is CASGLVGFPSGGYTF. As DNA, the CDR3 is TGTGCTAGTGGTTTGGTAGGATTTCCCTCCGGGGGCTACACCTTC.

The rearrangement links TRBV7-2 to TRBJ2-1, with TRBD2 identical over 9 bases. Per the germline V gene, CDR1 is SGHTA and CDR2 is FQGNSA. CDR3 size: 16 residues. Trimming took 0 bases from V and 1 from J; bases not matched to a gene: 1. In DNA, the CDR3 is TGTGCCAGCAGCTTAGCAAGCGGGGGGTCCTACAATGAGCAGTTCTTC. This gives the protein CASSLASGGSYNEQFF.

The chain links TRBV4-2 to TRBJ1-2, with a tentative D call TRBD1 (5 bases). Germline-derived CDR1 and CDR2 are LGHNA and YNFKEQ. V was pared by 0 bases and J by 6 bases, with 14 bases between. CDR3 length equals 15 residues. This CDR3 is CASSQDLGQAHGYTF. CDR3 DNA: TGTGCCAGCAGCCAAGATCTAGGACAAGCGCATGGCTACACCTTC.

The chain links TRBV5-1 to TRBJ2-3; TRBD2 matches at 15 bases. The CDR3 contains 17 residues. The germline V gene has CDR1 SGHRS and CDR2 YFSETQ. V dropped 3 bases and J dropped 2; count of bases not matched to a gene: 4. The CDR3 DNA reads as TGCGCCAGCAGCTCGGGACTAGCGGGGGGAGTCACAGATACGCAGTATTTT. As protein: CASSSGLAGGVTDTQYF.

The V call is TRBV7-9, the J call TRBJ1-4; D is unclear. V lost 5 bases and J 7 bases, leaving 14 bases between the germline ends. The length of the CDR3 is 14 residues. CDR1 SEHNR and CDR2 FQNEAQ come from the germline V gene (reference sequence). The CDR3 sequence is CASSAVLLGEKLFF. The DNA of the CDR3 is TGTGCCAGCAGCGCGGTCTTATTGGGTGAAAAACTGTTTTTT.

This sequence joins TRBV5-1 and TRBJ1-3; 7 nucleotides line up with TRBD1. This CDR3 region has 15 residues. V trimming: 4 bases; J trimming: 5 bases; junction bases outside the gene matches: 9. Looked up from germline, CDR1 is SGHRS and CDR2 is YFSETQ. The CDR3: CASSRETGQRNTIYF. In nucleotides, the CDR3 is TGCGCCAGCAGCCGAGAGACGGGACAGCGAAACACCATATATTTT.

This chain uses TRBV12-2 with TRBJ2-7; TRBD2, the table's D call, lacks a check against the DNA. TRBV12-2 is a listed pseudogene. This CDR3 comprises 14 residues. The CDR3 sequence: CASPQGTATYEQYF. The CDR3 DNA reads TGTGCAAGTCCCCAAGGGACTGCTACCTACGAGCAGTACTTC.

The chain employs TRBV3-1 (or the pseudogene TRBV3-2) and TRBJ1-4, with D possibly being TRBD1 (5 bases). Trimming took 1 base from V and 10 from J, leaving 13 bases between them. Per the germline V gene, CDR1 is LGHDT and CDR2 is YNNKEL (reference sequence). This CDR3 comprises 14 residues. CDR3 DNA sequence: TGTGCCAGCAGCCAAGGCGGGGCCTTGGGAAAACTGTTTTTT. Translating gives CASSQGGALGKLFF.

The rearrangement uses TRBV10-2 and TRBJ2-2; 11 nucleotides line up with TRBD1. Germline V lookup: CDR1 WSHSY, CDR2 SAAADI. V lost 2 bases, J lost 3 bases, and 5 bases stayed unmatched. The CDR3 is made up of 17 amino acids. The CDR3 loop reads CASSELPGQGDTGELFF. For the CDR3, the DNA is TGCGCCAGCAGTGAGCTGCCGGGACAGGGGGACACCGGGGAGCTGTTTTTT.

J is TRBJ1-4 and V is TRBV28; D unclear. The germline V gene encodes CDR1 MDHEN and CDR2 SYDVKM. Trimming took off 2 bases at V and 5 bases at J, with 9 bases between the two ends. This CDR3 spans 14 amino acids. This chain's CDR3 is CASSLGGQNEKLFF. CDR3 nucleotide sequence: TGTGCCAGCAGTTTAGGAGGCCAGAATGAAAAACTGTTTTTT.

The V gene is TRBV28, the J gene TRBJ2-3; 11 nucleotides agree with TRBD2. The V gene end was trimmed by 6 bases and the J gene end by 0 bases; junction bases not matched to a gene: 8. Germline-derived CDR1 and CDR2 are MDHEN and SYDVKM. The CDR3 has 17 residues. The CDR3 DNA sequence: TGTGCCAGCAGCCGAGGAACTAGCGGGGGTAGCACAGATACGCAGTATTTT. This sequence encodes CASSRGTSGGSTDTQYF. Using reference TRBV28 and TRBJ2-3 for the parts outside the CDR3, the full variable domain is DVKVTQSSRYLVKRTGEKVFLECVQDMDHENMFWYRQDPGLGLRLIYFSYDVKMKEKGDIPEGYSVSREKKERFSLILESASTNQTSMYLCASSRGTSGGSTDTQYFGPGTRLTVL.

As regards this clone: This sample also contains other DNA sequences that code for the same CDR3. The V gene is TRBV7-2, the J gene TRBJ2-7; D is unclear. The CDR3 consists of 11 residues. The germline V gene has CDR1 SGHTA and CDR2 FQGNSA. V was shortened by 5 bases and J by 2 bases, with 4 bases between the two germline ends. The CDR3 reads CASSGAYEQYF. The CDR3 DNA sequence: TGTGCCAGCAGCGGGGCCTACGAGCAGTACTTC.

The chain links TRBV11-2 to TRBJ2-1; 10 bases line up with TRBD2. The CDR3 is made up of 18 amino acids. Trimming took 5 bases from V and 0 from J; bases not matched to a gene: 10. Germline lookup yields CDR1 SGHAT and CDR2 FQNNGV. CDR3 DNA: TGTGCCAGCAGCCCAGGGGCACTAGCGGGGTCCTCCTACAATGAGCAGTTCTTC. It specifies CASSPGALAGSSYNEQFF.

This clone was counted a few times. This specimen includes other DNA sequences encoding the same CDR3. The J gene is TRBJ2-3, the V gene TRBV12-3 or TRBV12-4; D is undetermined. The CDR3 covers 11 residues. Trimming stripped 6 bases from V and 5 bases from J, with 6 bases between. CDR3 amino acids: CASRWGDTQYF. The CDR3 nucleotides are TGTGCCAGCAGATGGGGAGATACGCAGTATTTT.

This clone was seen a few times. This chain uses TRBV13 with TRBJ2-7; the match to TRBD1 covers 8 bases. The V segment lost 2 bases and the J segment 3 bases; nucleotides outside the gene matches: 9. Germline V gene lookup returns CDR1 PRHDT and CDR2 FYEKMQ (reference sequence). This CDR3 is 16 amino acids long. The DNA of the CDR3 is TGTGCCAGCAGCTTAAAGCCGGGACAGGCAAACTACGAGCAGTACGTC. Amino acids: CASSLKPGQANYEQYV.

V and J are TRBV5-4 and TRBJ1-1; 8 bases are a match to TRBD1. Germline V gives CDR1 SGHNT, CDR2 YYREEE (reference sequence). The CDR3 length is 16 residues. V trimming: 3 bases; J trimming: 4 bases; junction bases outside the gene matches: 11. This CDR3 reads CASSSAGGAGGTEAFF. The DNA of the CDR3 is TGTGCCAGCAGCTCAGCAGGGGGCGCTGGAGGCACTGAAGCTTTCTTT.

The rearrangement uses TRBV4-1 and TRBJ1-6; 8 bases are shared with TRBD1. V trimming: 4 bases; J trimming: 7 bases; junction bases outside the gene matches: 3. Germline loops: CDR1 MGHRA, CDR2 YSYEKL. The CDR3 loop spans 14 amino acids. Here the CDR3 DNA reads TGCGCCAGCAGCCGGACAGGGCAGAATTCACCCCTCCACTTT. This encodes CASSRTGQNSPLHF.

The sample holds one count of this clone. This chain joins TRBV12-5 and TRBJ1-1; 8 bases fit TRBD1. J lost 4 bases, V lost 5 bases, and 9 bases had no gene match. This CDR3 comprises 15 residues. Germline values: CDR1 LGHNT, CDR2 FRNRAP. The CDR3 protein is CASGLTRTGTTEAFF. The CDR3 DNA is TGTGCTAGTGGTCTCACTCGGACAGGGACCACTGAAGCTTTCTTT.

This clone turned up a few times. Here the CDR3 reads CASRPLGGGEAFF. In DNA form, the CDR3 reads TGTGCCAGCAGACCATTGGGTGGGGGTGAAGCTTTCTTT. The chain employs TRBV6-5 and TRBJ1-1; possibly TRBD1 for D (5 bases). The CDR3 has 13 amino acids. Trimming pared 6 bases from V and 7 bases from J, leaving 15 bases between. The germline CDR1 and CDR2 sequences are MNHEY and SVGAGI.

V is TRBV19 and J is TRBJ1-3; tentatively, D is TRBD1 (6 bases). This CDR3 has 16 amino acids. Germline loops: CDR1 LNHDA, CDR2 SQIVND (reference sequence). The germline V and J ends were trimmed by 10 bases and 0 bases, with 19 bases remaining between them. CDR3 coding DNA: TGTGCCACGAAGCGGGGGGCAACGAGCTCTGGAAACACCATATATTTT. Translated: CATKRGATSSGNTIYF. Drawing the rest from reference TRBV19 and TRBJ1-3, the complete variable domain is DGGITQSPKYLFRKEGQNVTLSCEQNLNHDAMYWYRQDPGQGLRLIYYSQIVNDFQKGDIAEGYSVSREKKESFPLTVTSAQKNPTAFYLCATKRGATSSGNTIYFGEGSWLTVV.

The chain combines TRBV25-1 with TRBJ1-5; 10 nucleotides agree with TRBD1. This CDR3 contains 14 residues. Germline loops: CDR1 MGHDK, CDR2 SYGVNS. The J segment lost 2 bases and the V segment lost 6 bases, leaving 1 base of the junction unmatched. The CDR3 sequence: CASRGQGRNQPQHF. The CDR3 nucleotides are TGTGCCAGCAGGGGACAGGGGCGCAATCAGCCCCAGCATTTT.

In this sample, this clone turned up a few times. V is TRBV5-4 and J is TRBJ2-7; 12 bases agree with TRBD1. CDR3 length equals 15 residues. V shed 4 bases, J shed 6 bases, and the junction held 8 bases outside the gene matches. Germline CDR1 and CDR2: SGHNT and YYREEE (reference sequence). CDR3 amino acids: CASSPPGQGAGEQYF. The CDR3 DNA reads as TGTGCCAGCAGCCCCCCGGGACAGGGGGCCGGCGAGCAGTACTTC. Full variable domain (rest looked up from reference TRBV5-4 and TRBJ2-7): ETGVTQSPTHLIKTRGQQVTLRCSSQSGHNTVSWYQQALGQGPQFIFQYYREEENGRGNFPPRFSGLQFPNYSSELNVNALELDDSALYLCASSPPGQGAGEQYFGPGTRLTVT.

This rearrangement joins TRBV12-3 or TRBV12-4 to TRBJ1-1, with D hard to call. The CDR3 totals 12 residues. V gave up 6 bases and J gave up 1 base, with 6 bases separating them. The CDR3 spells CASSRANTEAFF. The CDR3 region has the DNA TGTGCCAGCAGCCGGGCGAACACTGAAGCTTTCTTT.

The V gene is TRBV28, the J gene TRBJ2-5; 8 positions match TRBD2. Germline V gives CDR1 MDHEN, CDR2 SYDVKM. The CDR3 totals 15 residues. V was pared by 5 bases and J by 3 bases, with 8 bases of the junction left unmatched. The CDR3 nucleotides read TGTGCCAGCAGTCTCCCGGGGGGGGCCGAAGAGACCCAGTACTTC. This gives the protein CASSLPGGAEETQYF.

J is TRBJ2-2 and V is TRBV12-3 or TRBV12-4; TRBD2 aligns across 7 bases. V shed 6 bases, J shed 4 bases, and the junction held 2 bases outside the gene matches. The CDR3 is made up of 13 amino acids. CDR3 protein: CASRWEGTGELFF. CDR3 nucleotides: TGTGCCAGCAGATGGGAGGGCACCGGGGAGCTGTTTTTT.

This sequence joins TRBV5-5 and TRBJ1-5; 8 nucleotides match TRBD1. The CDR3 is made up of 15 amino acids. CDR1 and CDR2 (germline): SGHKS, YYEKEE (reference sequence). J lost 7 bases, V lost 0 bases, and 6 bases had no gene match. The CDR3 bases are TGTGCCAGCAGCTTGGTCGCAGGGGGCGGGCAGCCCCAGCATTTT. Protein: CASSLVAGGGQPQHF. The whole variable domain, remainder taken from reference TRBV5-5 and TRBJ1-5, is DAGVTQSPTHLIKTRGQQVTLRCSPISGHKSVSWYQQVLGQGPQFIFQYYEKEERGRGNFPDRFSARQFPNYSSELNVNALLLGDSALYLCASSLVAGGGQPQHFGDGTRLSIL.

The J gene is TRBJ2-7, the V gene TRBV21-1; the table names TRBD2, a call not compared with the DNA. TRBV21-1 is reported as a pseudogene. The CDR3 has 18 amino acids. The DNA of the CDR3 is TGTGCCAGCAGCAAAGCTGGAGCCCCCTTCCCCCCTTCCTACGAGCAGTACTTC. It codes for CASSKAGAPFPPSYEQYF.

This clone was seen many times. The chain is built from TRBV9 and TRBJ1-3; D may be TRBD1 (5 bases). Trimming removed 0 bases at V and 3 bases at J, with 10 bases between. The CDR3 length is 15 residues. From germline, CDR1 is SGDLS and CDR2 YYNGEE. CDR3 bases: TGTGCCAGCAGCGTAGTAGGGACGCTTGGAAACACCATATATTTT. Translation: CASSVVGTLGNTIYF.

The chain uses TRBV4-2 and TRBJ1-2, with 8 bases lining up with TRBD1. V dropped 3 bases and J dropped 6; count of bases not matched to a gene: 9. Germline V gene data show CDR1 as LGHNA and CDR2 as YNFKEQ. The CDR3 is 15 residues long. CDR3 bases: TGTGCCAGCAGCCAGAGCGGACAGGGTATCGATGGCTACACCTTC. Protein product: CASSQSGQGIDGYTF.